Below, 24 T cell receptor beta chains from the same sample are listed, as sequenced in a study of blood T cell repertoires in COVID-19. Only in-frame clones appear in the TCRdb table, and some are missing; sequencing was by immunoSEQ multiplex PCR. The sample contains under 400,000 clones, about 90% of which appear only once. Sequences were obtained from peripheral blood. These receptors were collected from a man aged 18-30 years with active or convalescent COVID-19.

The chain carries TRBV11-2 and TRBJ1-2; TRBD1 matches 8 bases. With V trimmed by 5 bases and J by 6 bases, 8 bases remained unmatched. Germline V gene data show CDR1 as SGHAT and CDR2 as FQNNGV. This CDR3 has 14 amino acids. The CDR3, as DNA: TGTGCCAGCAGCCAGGACAGGGCTTTCGATGGCTACACCTTC. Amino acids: CASSQDRAFDGYTF.

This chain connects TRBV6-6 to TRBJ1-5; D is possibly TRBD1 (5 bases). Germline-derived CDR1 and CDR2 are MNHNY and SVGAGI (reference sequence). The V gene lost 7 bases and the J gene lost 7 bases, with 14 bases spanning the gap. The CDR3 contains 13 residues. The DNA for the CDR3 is TGTGCCAGCAACTACTCCCGGGGGCAGCCCCAGCATTTT. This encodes CASNYSRGQPQHF.

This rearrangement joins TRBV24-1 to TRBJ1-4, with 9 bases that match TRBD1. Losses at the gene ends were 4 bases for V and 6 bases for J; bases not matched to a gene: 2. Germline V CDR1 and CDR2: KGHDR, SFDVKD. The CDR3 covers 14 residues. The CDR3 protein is CATSDGTGHEKLFF. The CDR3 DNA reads TGTGCCACCAGTGACGGGACAGGGCATGAAAAACTGTTTTTT.

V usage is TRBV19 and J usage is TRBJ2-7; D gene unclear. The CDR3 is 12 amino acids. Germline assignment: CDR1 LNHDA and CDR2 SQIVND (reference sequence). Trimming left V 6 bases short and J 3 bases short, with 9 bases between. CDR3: CASRGKHYEQYF. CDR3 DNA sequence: TGTGCCAGTAGGGGCAAACACTACGAGCAGTACTTC. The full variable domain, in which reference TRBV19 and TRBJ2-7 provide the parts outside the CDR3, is DGGITQSPKYLFRKEGQNVTLSCEQNLNHDAMYWYRQDPGQGLRLIYYSQIVNDFQKGDIAEGYSVSREKKESFPLTVTSAQKNPTAFYLCASRGKHYEQYFGPGTRLTVT.

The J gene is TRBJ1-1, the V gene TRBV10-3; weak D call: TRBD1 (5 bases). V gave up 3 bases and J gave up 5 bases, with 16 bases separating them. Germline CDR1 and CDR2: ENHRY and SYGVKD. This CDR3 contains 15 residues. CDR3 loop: CAISDRGGIRTEAFF. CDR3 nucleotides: TGTGCCATCAGTGACCGGGGGGGGATCAGAACTGAAGCTTTCTTT.

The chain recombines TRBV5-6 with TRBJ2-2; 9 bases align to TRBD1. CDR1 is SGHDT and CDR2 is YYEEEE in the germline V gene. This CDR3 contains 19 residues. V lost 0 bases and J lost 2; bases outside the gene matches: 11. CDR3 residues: CASSLGRDRVWSNTGELFF. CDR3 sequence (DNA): TGTGCCAGCAGCTTGGGCCGGGACAGGGTGTGGAGCAACACCGGGGAGCTGTTTTTT.

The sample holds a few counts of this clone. CDR3 amino acids: CASSRAGTTNEKLFF. The CDR3 region has the DNA TGTGCCAGCAGTAGAGCGGGGACAACTAATGAAAAACTGTTTTTT. The chain combines TRBV2 with TRBJ1-4; D is undetermined. CDR3 size: 15 residues. V was clipped by 5 bases and J by 0 bases, with 10 bases between them. Germline V gene lookup returns CDR1 SNHLY and CDR2 FYNNEI.

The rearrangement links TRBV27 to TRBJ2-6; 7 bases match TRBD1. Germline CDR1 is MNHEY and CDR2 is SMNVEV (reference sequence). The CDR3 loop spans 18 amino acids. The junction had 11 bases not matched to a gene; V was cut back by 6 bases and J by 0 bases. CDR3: CASRPGTVPASGANVLTF. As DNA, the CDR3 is TGTGCCAGCAGACCTGGGACAGTGCCAGCCTCTGGGGCCAACGTCCTGACTTTC.

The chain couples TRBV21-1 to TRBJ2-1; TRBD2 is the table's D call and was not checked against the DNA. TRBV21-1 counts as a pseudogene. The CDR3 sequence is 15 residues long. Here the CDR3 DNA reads TGTGCCAGCAGCAAAGGACTAGCGGGTTACAATGAGCAGTTCTTC. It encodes CASSKGLAGYNEQFF.

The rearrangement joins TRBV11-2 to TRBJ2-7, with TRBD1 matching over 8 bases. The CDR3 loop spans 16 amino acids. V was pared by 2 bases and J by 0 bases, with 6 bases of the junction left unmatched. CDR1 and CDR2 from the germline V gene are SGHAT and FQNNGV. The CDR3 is CASSLRSGTGSYEQYF. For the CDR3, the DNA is TGTGCCAGCAGCTTAAGGTCCGGGACAGGCTCCTACGAGCAGTACTTC.

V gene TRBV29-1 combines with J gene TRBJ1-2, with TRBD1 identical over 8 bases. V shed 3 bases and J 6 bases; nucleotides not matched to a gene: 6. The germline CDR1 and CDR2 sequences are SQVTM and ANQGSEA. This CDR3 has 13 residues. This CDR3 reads CSVDRQGADGYTF. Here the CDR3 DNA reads TGCAGCGTTGATCGCCAGGGGGCTGATGGCTACACCTTC.

Here the CDR3 DNA reads TGTGCCAGCAGCCTCGGGACAGGAAGCGGGGAGACCCAGTACTTC. This translates into CASSLGTGSGETQYF. The chain is built from TRBV7-9 and TRBJ2-5, with TRBD1 matching 8 bases. The CDR3 consists of 15 residues. Per germline, CDR1 SEHNR and CDR2 FQNEAQ (reference sequence). Germline trimming cut 5 bases from V and 5 bases from J; bases unmatched to any gene: 10.

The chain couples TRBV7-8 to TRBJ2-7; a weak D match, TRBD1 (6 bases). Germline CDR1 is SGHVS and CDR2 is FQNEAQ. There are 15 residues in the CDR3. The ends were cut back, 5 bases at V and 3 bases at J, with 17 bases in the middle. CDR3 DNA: TGTGCCAGCAGCCCGCCCAGGGGCGAAGGCTACGAGCAGTACTTC. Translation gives CASSPPRGEGYEQYF.

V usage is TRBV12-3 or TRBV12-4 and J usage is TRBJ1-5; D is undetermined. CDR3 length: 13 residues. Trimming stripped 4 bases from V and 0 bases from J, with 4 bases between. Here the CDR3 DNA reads TGTGCCAGCAGTTCCAGTAGCAATCAGCCCCAGCATTTT. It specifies CASSSSSNQPQHF.

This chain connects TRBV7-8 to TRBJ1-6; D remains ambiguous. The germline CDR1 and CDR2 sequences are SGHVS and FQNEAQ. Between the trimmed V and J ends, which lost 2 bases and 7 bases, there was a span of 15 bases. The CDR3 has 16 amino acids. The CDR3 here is CASSLREMPVNSPLHF. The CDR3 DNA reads TGTGCCAGCAGCTTACGCGAGATGCCCGTAAATTCACCCCTCCACTTT.

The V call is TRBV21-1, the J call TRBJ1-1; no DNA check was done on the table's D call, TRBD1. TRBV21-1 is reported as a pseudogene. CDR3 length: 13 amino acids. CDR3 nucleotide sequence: TGTGCCAACGAGAGCCAGGCGCACACTGAAGCTTTCTTT. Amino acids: CANESQAHTEAFF.

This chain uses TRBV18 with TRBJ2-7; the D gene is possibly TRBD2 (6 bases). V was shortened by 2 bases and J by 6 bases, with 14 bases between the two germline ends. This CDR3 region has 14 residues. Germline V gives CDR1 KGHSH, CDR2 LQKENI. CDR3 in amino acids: CASSPVRDHSEQYF. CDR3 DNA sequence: TGTGCCAGCTCACCAGTGCGGGATCACAGCGAGCAGTACTTC. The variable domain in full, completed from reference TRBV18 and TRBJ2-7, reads NAGVMQNPRHLVRRRGQEARLRCSPMKGHSHVYWYRQLPEEGLKFMVYLQKENIIDESGMPKERFSAEFPKEGPSILRIQQVVRGDSAAYFCASSPVRDHSEQYFGPGTRLTVT.

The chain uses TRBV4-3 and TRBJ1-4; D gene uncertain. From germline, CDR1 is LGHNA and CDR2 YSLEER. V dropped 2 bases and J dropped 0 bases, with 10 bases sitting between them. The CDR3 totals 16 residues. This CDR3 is CASSQKATSTNEKLFF. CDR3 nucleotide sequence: TGCGCCAGCAGCCAAAAAGCCACGTCAACTAATGAAAAACTGTTTTTT.

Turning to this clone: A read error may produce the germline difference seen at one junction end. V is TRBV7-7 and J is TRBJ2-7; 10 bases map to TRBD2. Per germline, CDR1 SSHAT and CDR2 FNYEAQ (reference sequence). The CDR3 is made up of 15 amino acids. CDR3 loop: CASSPWTSGSYEQYF. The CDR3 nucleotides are TGTGCTAGCAGCCCATGGACTAGCGGCTCCTACGAGCAGTACTTC.

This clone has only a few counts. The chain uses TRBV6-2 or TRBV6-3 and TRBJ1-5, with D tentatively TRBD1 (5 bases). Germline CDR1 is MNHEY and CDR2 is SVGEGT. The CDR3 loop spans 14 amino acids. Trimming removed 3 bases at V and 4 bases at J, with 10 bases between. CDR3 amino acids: CASSYSTENQPQHF. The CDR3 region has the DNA TGTGCCAGCAGTTATTCGACAGAGAATCAGCCCCAGCATTTT.

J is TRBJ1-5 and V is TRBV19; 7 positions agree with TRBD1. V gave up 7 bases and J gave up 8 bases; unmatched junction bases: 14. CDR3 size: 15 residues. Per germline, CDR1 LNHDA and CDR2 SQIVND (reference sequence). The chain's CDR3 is CASNTRTGPQEPQHF. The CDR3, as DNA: TGTGCCAGTAATACGCGGACAGGCCCTCAGGAGCCCCAGCATTTT.

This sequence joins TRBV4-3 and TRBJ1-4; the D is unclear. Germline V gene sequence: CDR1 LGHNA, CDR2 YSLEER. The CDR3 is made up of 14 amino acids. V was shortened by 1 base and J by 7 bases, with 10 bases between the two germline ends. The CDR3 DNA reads TGCGCCAGCAGCCAAGTGGGCGTGAGTGAAAAACTGTTTTTT. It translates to CASSQVGVSEKLFF.

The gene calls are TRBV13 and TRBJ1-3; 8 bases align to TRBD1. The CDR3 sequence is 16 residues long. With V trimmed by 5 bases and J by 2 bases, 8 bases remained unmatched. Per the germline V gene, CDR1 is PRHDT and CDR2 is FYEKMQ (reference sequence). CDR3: CASSGSQGATGNTIYF. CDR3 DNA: TGTGCCAGCAGCGGTTCCCAGGGGGCTACTGGAAACACCATATATTTT.

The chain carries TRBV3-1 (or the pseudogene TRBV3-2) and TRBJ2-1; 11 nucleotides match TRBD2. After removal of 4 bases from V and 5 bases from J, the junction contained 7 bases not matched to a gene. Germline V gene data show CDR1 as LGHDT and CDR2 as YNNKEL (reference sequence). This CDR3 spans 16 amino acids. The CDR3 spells CASSPYSGGGDNEQFF. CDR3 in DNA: TGTGCCAGCAGCCCTTATAGCGGGGGGGGAGACAATGAGCAGTTCTTC.